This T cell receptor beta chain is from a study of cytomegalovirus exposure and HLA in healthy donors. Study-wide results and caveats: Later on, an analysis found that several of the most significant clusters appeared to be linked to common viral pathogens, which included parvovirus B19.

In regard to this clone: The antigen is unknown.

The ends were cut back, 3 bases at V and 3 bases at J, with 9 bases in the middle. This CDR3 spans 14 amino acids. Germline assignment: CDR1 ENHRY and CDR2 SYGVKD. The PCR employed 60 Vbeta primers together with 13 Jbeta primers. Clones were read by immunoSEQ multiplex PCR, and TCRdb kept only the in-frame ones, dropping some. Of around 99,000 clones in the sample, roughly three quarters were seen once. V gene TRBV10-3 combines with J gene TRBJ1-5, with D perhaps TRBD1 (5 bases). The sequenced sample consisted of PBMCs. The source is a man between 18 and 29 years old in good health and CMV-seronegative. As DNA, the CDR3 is TGTGCCATCAGTGAACGTGGGGCCAATCAGCCCCAGCATTTT. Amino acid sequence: CAISERGANQPQHF.